Shown below are 5 T cell receptor beta chains from a single sample sequenced in a study of T cells in narcolepsy. TCRdb's copy holds only in-frame clones and misses some; the assay was immunoSEQ multiplex PCR. The sample carries 20,000 to 30,000 clones, almost 85% recorded once. Specimen: memory (CD45RA-) CD4+ T cells from blood. The receptors come from a human donor in good health.

This clone was counted a few times. The J gene is TRBJ2-1, the V gene TRBV11-3; the D is unclear. CDR1 and CDR2 (germline): SGHNT, YENEEA. V gave up 0 bases and J gave up 0 bases, with 12 bases separating them. This CDR3 has 17 residues. The CDR3 region is CASSLDSRDSSYNEQFF. The CDR3 nucleotides read TGTGCCAGCAGCTTAGATTCTCGCGATAGCTCCTACAATGAGCAGTTCTTC. Full variable domain (missing parts from reference TRBV11-3 and TRBJ2-1): EAGVVQSPRYKIIEKKQPVAFWCNPISGHNTLYWYLQNLGQGPELLIRYENEEAVDDSQLPKDRFSAERLKGVDSTLKIQPAELGDSAVYLCASSLDSRDSSYNEQFFGPGTRLTVL.

This clone was picked up one time. J is TRBJ2-4 and V is TRBV9; 9 nucleotides match TRBD2. The CDR3 sequence is 20 residues long. Germline V gene lookup returns CDR1 SGDLS and CDR2 YYNGEE. The junction had 19 bases not matched to a gene; V was cut back by 4 bases and J by 2 bases. CDR3 DNA sequence: TGTGCCAGCAGCTTAGCGGACAGAGGAATTAGCGGGAGAACCAAAAACATTCAGTACTTC. Protein product: CASSLADRGISGRTKNIQYF.

V and J are TRBV9 and TRBJ2-1; 9 nucleotides agree with TRBD1. Germline CDR1 reads SGDLS; CDR2 reads YYNGEE. CDR3 size: 15 residues. The V gene end was trimmed by 1 base and the J gene end by 5 bases; junction bases not matched to a gene: 4. CDR3 in DNA: TGTGCCAGCAGCGTACCGGGACAGGGAGACAATGAGCAGTTCTTC. Translation: CASSVPGQGDNEQFF.

Only one count was recorded for this clone. The chain couples TRBV27 to TRBJ2-7; D ambiguous. Germline V CDR1 and CDR2: MNHEY, SMNVEV (reference sequence). The CDR3 totals 15 residues. Trimming removed 4 bases from V and 1 base from J, with 14 bases in between. CDR3 protein: CASSSRLGRSYEQYF. The CDR3 coding sequence is TGTGCCAGCAGTTCAAGGCTCGGCCGGTCCTACGAGCAGTACTTC.

This clone was seen just once. V gene TRBV30 combines with J gene TRBJ2-7, with D possibly matching TRBD1 (6 bases). The CDR3 runs 12 residues. With 2 bases removed from V and 6 bases from J, the gap between germline ends came to 11 bases. Germline V gives CDR1 GTSNPN, CDR2 SVGIG (reference sequence). CDR3 DNA: TGTGCCTGGAGTCAATCAGGGGTCGAGCAGTACTTC. Protein product: CAWSQSGVEQYF.